This entry lists 7 T cell receptor beta chains sequenced from one sample in a study of type 1 regulatory T cells. Study-level points and caveats: Compared with non-Tr1 cells, Tr1 cells showed a narrower TCR repertoire.

The antigens for these receptors are not known. TCRdb used MiXCR to reprocess the reads, holding one entry per CDR3 protein. The table records tens of thousands of distinct CDR3 sequences, less than 25% of them present only once. Sample: cultured type 1 regulatory T (Tr1) cells, either the whole culture or a sorted fraction (not recorded which). Receptors were obtained from a human donor in good health.

This clonotype came up many times. The rearrangement joins TRBV5-1 to TRBJ2-5; TRBD2 matches at 8 bases. V lost 4 bases, J lost 1 base, and 9 bases stayed unmatched. The CDR3 length is 16 residues. Per germline, CDR1 SGHRS and CDR2 YFSETQ. CDR3 sequence: CASSGTIAGSQETQYF. CDR3 nucleotides: TGCGCCAGCAGCGGTACTATAGCGGGATCCCAAGAGACCCAGTACTTC. The full variable domain, rest sourced from reference TRBV5-1 and TRBJ2-5, is KAGVTQTPRYLIKTRGQQVTLSCSPISGHRSVSWYQQTPGQGLQFLFEYFSETQRNKGNFPGRFSGRQFSNSRSEMNVSTLELGDSALYLCASSGTIAGSQETQYFGPGTRLLVL.

This clonotype was detected many times. The rearrangement joins TRBV12-3 or TRBV12-4 to TRBJ1-1; unclear D gene. The CDR3 length is 11 residues. The germline V and J ends were trimmed by 4 bases and 13 bases, with 13 bases remaining between them. CDR3: CASSSTGVVFF. In DNA, the CDR3 is TGTGCCAGCAGTTCCACCGGGGTAGTTTTCTTT.

In this sample, this clonotype turned up a few times. The chain carries TRBV29-1 and TRBJ2-5; 8 bases agree with TRBD2. V shed 7 bases, J shed 1 base, and the junction held 8 bases outside the gene matches. The CDR3 extends over 14 amino acids. CDR1 is SQVTM, CDR2 ANQGSEA, per germline. The CDR3 loop reads CSAGILAGQETQYF. CDR3 sequence (DNA): TGCAGCGCCGGGATCCTAGCGGGCCAAGAGACCCAGTACTTC.

V is TRBV5-1 and J is TRBJ2-1; 11 bases match TRBD1. J was trimmed by 7 bases and V by 4 bases; bases with no gene match: 7. Germline V CDR1 and CDR2: SGHRS, YFSETQ. The CDR3 has 15 residues. The CDR3 here is CASSQGQGDGNEQFF. CDR3 nucleotides: TGCGCCAGCAGCCAGGGACAGGGGGATGGGAATGAGCAGTTCTTC.

Remarks on this clonotype: Sequence at one end of the junction differs from germline and may be a read error. V gene TRBV7-9 combines with J gene TRBJ2-5; D gene uncertain. From germline, CDR1 is SEHNR and CDR2 FQNEAQ (reference sequence). The CDR3 runs to 11 residues. The CDR3 is CANSSFETQYF. CDR3 in DNA: TGTGCCAACAGCTCCTTCGAGACCCAGTACTTC.

The rearrangement uses TRBV7-3 and TRBJ2-3, with 7 bases lining up with TRBD2. Germline-derived CDR1 and CDR2 are SGHTA and FQGTGA. The CDR3 sequence is 15 residues long. Trimming removed 4 bases from V and 3 bases from J; junction bases left unmatched: 7. The CDR3 nucleotides read TGTGCCAGCAGCTCCAGCCGCGGGGGTACAGATACGCAGTATTTT. Encoded protein: CASSSSRGGTDTQYF.

This clonotype was seen once. The chain carries TRBV12-3 or TRBV12-4 and TRBJ2-7; 9 nucleotides agree with TRBD1. The CDR3 totals 15 residues. J gave up 1 base and V 6 bases, and 7 bases lay outside the gene matches. CDR3 protein: CASSFIQGASYEQYF. In DNA form, the CDR3 reads TGTGCCAGCAGCTTTATACAGGGGGCGTCCTACGAGCAGTACTTC.